Reported below is one T cell receptor beta chain. After removal of 4 bases from V and 6 bases from J, the junction contained 6 bases not matched to a gene. This CDR3 comprises 13 residues. CDR1 is SGHTS, CDR2 YDEGEE, per germline. This specimen belongs to a study of blood T cell repertoires in COVID-19. Original processing notes: Nucleated cell counts were estimated from reference gene primer amplification. The table came from immunoSEQ multiplex PCR; TCRdb's copy has only in-frame clones and leaves some out. That table furnishes V, J and clone size, whereas the DNA furnished D and trimming. The sample includes around 200,000 clones, about 82% of them seen just once.

The specimen sequenced was PBMCs or T cells enriched from blood (not recorded which). The origin of this receptor is a man in his forties with acute COVID-19. The chain links TRBV5-8 to TRBJ2-7, with TRBD1 identical over 8 bases. The CDR3 DNA reads as TGTGCCAGCAGCACCTGGACAGGGTCCGAGCAGTACTTC. Translating gives CASSTWTGSEQYF.